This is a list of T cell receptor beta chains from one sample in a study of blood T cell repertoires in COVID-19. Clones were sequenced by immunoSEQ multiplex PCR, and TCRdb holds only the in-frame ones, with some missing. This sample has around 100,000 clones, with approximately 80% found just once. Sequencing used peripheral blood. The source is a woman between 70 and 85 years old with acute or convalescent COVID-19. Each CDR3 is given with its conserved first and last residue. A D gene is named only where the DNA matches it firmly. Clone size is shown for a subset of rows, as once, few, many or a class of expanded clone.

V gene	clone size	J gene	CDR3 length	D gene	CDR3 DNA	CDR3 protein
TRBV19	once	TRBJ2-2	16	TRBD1	TGTGCCAGTAGTATCGGCAGGGGGATTAACACCGGGGAGCTGTTTTTT	CASSIGRGINTGELFF
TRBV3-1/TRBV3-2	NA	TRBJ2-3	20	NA	TGTGCCAGCAGCCCCCCCGGGGCGACAGGTTATCGGGTTAATCCAGATACGCAGTATTTT	CASSPPGATGYRVNPDTQYF
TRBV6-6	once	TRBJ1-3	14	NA	TGTGCCAGCAGGCAGAACCGCTCTGGAAACACCATATATTTT	CASRQNRSGNTIYF
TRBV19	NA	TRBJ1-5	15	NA	TGTGCCAGTAGTGGGACACAGGTTGGCAATCAGCCCCAGCATTTT	CASSGTQVGNQPQHF
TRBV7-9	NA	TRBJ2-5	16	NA	TGTGCCAGCAGCATCGTTCGGGGGTCAGAAACGGAGACCCAGTACTTC	CASSIVRGSETETQYF
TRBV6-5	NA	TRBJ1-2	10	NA	TGTGCCAGCAGTTCAGGAGGCTACACCTTC	CASSSGGYTF
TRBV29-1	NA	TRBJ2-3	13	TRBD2	TGCAGCGTTGAGAGCGGGGGCACAGATACGCAGTATTTT	CSVESGGTDTQYF
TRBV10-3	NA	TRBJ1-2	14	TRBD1	TGTGCCATCAGAAACGGACAGGGGAACTATGGCTACACCTTC	CAIRNGQGNYGYTF
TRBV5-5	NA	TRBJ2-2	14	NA	TGTGCCAGCAGCTTGATACGGGATCACGGGGAGCTGTTTTTT	CASSLIRDHGELFF
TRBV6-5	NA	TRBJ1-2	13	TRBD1	TGTGCCAGCCGGAGGTCAGGGGGCTGGGGCTACACCTTC	CASRRSGGWGYTF
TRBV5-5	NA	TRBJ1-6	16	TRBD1	TGTGCCAGCAGCTCGGCCCCGGGACAGGTCAATTCACCCCTCCACTTT	CASSSAPGQVNSPLHF
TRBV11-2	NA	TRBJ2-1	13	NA	TGTGCCAGCAGCTCGGGACTTTACAATGAGCAGTTCTTC	CASSSGLYNEQFF
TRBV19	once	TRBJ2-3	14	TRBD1	TGTGCCAGTAGTGGGACAGGGGGCACATATACGCAGTATTTT	CASSGTGGTYTQYF
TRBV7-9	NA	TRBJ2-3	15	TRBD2	TGTGCCAGCAGCACCGGGACTAGCAGCACAGATACGCAGTATTTT	CASSTGTSSTDTQYF
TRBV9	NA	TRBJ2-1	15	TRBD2	TGTGCCAGCAGCGTAGGGACTAGCGGGATCGATGAGCAGTTCTTC	CASSVGTSGIDEQFF
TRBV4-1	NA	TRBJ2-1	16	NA	TGCGCCAGCAGCCACCCGGGACTTCTCTCCTACAATGAGCAGTTCTTC	CASSHPGLLSYNEQFF
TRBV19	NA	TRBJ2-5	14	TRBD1	TGTGCCAGTAGAAGGACAGGGGTCCAAGAGACCCAGTACTTC	CASRRTGVQETQYF
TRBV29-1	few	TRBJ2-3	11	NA	TGCAGCGCCGCAACTACAGATACGCAGTATTTT	CSAATTDTQYF
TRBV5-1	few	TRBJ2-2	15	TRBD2	TGCGCCAGCAGGCCACTAGCGGTACACACCGGGGAGCTGTTTTTT	CASRPLAVHTGELFF
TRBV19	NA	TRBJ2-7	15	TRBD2	TGTGCCAGTCGTAGTATAGCGGGAGAACACTACGAGCAGTACTTC	CASRSIAGEHYEQYF
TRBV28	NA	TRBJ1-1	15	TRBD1	TGTGCCAGCAGCTTTTACAGGGGGCGCGGGCTTGAAGCTTTCTTT	CASSFYRGRGLEAFF
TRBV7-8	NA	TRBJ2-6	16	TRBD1	TGTGCCAGCAGCTTAGCAACAGGGGCAGGGGCCAACGTCCTGACTTTC	CASSLATGAGANVLTF
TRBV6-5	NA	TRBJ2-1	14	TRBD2	TGTGCCAGCAGCGCTCCCGGGAGGGCATTGGAGCAGTTCTTC	CASSAPGRALEQFF
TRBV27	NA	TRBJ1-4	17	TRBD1	TGTGCCAGCAGCCGGGACAGGGGAGATCAAGCTAATGAAAAACTGTTTTTT	CASSRDRGDQANEKLFF
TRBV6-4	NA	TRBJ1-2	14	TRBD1	TGTGCCAGCAGTGAACAGGGGGCGGCGAATGGCTACACCTTC	CASSEQGAANGYTF
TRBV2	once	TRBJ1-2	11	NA	TGTGCCAGCAGTGCGGGTTATGGCTACACCTTC	CASSAGYGYTF
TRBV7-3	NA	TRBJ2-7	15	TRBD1	TGTGCCAGCAGCTTTTCGACAGACAGGGGCTCCGAGCAGTACTTC	CASSFSTDRGSEQYF
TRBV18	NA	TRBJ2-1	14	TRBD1	TGTGCCAGCTCATCCGGGACAGCTAACAATGAGCAGTTCTTC	CASSSGTANNEQFF
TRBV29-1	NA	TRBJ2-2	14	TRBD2	TGCAGCGCCGGGACTAGCGGGGGGACCGGGGAGCTGTTTTTT	CSAGTSGGTGELFF
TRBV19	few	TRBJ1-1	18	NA	TGTGCCAGTACCCTACAGCTATTCGGGGGGGCTGGGAACACTGAAGCTTTCTTT	CASTLQLFGGAGNTEAFF